This TCR beta chain was sequenced during a study of T-cell reconstitution after alpha-beta-depleted transplantation in children. Study-level results: T cells produced anew were the main source of T-cell counts and diversity one year after transplant. Several patients had high TCRbeta diversity at day 60; it came from surviving recipient T cells and thymic progenitors. It was reported that alpha-beta T cells came from several hundred expanded graft clones (about two months after transplant).

During its preparation, the TCRbeta library received unique molecular identifiers. TCRdb reprocessed the PCR reads with MiXCR, giving one entry per CDR3 protein. The sample includes under 250,000 distinct CDR3 sequences, 17% of them seen just once. This clonotype was seen a handful of times. The antigen is undetermined. CDR1 is KGHDR and CDR2 is SFDVKD in the germline V gene. This CDR3 is built from 16 residues. Germline trimming cut 0 bases from V and 10 bases from J; bases unmatched to any gene: 9. The genes are TRBV24-1 and TRBJ2-1; 9 nucleotides align to TRBD1. This specimen consisted of PBMCs, mostly from graft donor cells, obtained 360 days after TCRalphabeta/CD19-depleted stem cell transplant. The receptor was isolated from a male patient aged 2-10 years who had a stem cell transplant for acute lymphoblastic leukemia, so the T cells may come from the graft donor. The CDR3 region has the DNA TGTGCCACCAGTGATTTGTGGGGGGACAGGGCTAGCGAGCAGTTCTTC. The encoded protein is CATSDLWGDRASEQFF.